This TCR beta chain came from a study of T-cell memory formation after mild COVID-19. The overall study: For the most part, TCR clusters were specific to one donor.

After 5'RACE with constant-segment primers, TCR alpha and TCR beta cDNA libraries carrying sample barcodes and UMIs were obtained. TCRdb recomputed calls from the 5' RACE reads with MiXCR, one row per CDR3 protein. Of about half a million distinct CDR3 sequences listed, around a sixth are singletons. The CDR3 covers 15 residues. Germline-derived CDR1 and CDR2 are SEHNR and FQNEAQ (reference sequence). The ends were cut back, 1 base at V and 7 bases at J, with 14 bases in the middle. To note about this clonotype: The antigen is not known.

General study findings and limits: Pre-infection memory carried some responding clones, suggesting that cross-reactive memory joined.

The chain couples TRBV7-9 to TRBJ1-5; D gene ambiguous. Sequencing was performed on PBMCs or a T cell subset sorted from them (not recorded which). The sequence derives from an adult woman who had mild COVID-19 (a few samples of this study predate the infection). Cell type and time point are not known. CDR3 DNA sequence: TGTGCCAGCAGCTTAGGGCGGGAGTTCAACCAGCCCCAGCATTTT. Its protein is CASSLGREFNQPQHF.